These T cell receptor beta chains were read from a single sample in a study of identifying expanded T cells in peripheral blood. Profiled with immunoSEQ multiplex PCR; TCRdb holds only in-frame clones, not every one. The sample contains 75,000 to 95,000 clones, roughly 89% of which appear only once. Sequences were obtained from blood. The receptor source for this set is a person aged 18 to 75 in good health. CDR3s include the opening cysteine and the closing phenylalanine or tryptophan. D genes are given only for firm matches. A clone size is listed for some rows: how often the clone was seen (once, few, many), or a class if it is expanded.

clone_size: -
v_call: TRBV7-8
j_call: TRBJ2-7
d_call: -
cdr3_nt: TGTGCCAGCAGCCGGACCTACGAGCAGTACTTC
cdr3_aa: CASSRTYEQYF

clone_size: once
v_call: TRBV11-2
j_call: TRBJ1-2
d_call: TRBD1
cdr3_nt: TGTGCCAGCAGCTTAGCCCCCAGGGGGCAGAGGCCCCACGGCTACACCTTC
cdr3_aa: CASSLAPRGQRPHGYTF

clone_size: once
v_call: TRBV5-5
j_call: TRBJ1-5
d_call: -
cdr3_nt: TGTGCCAGCAGCTTGTCGGGACACCAGGACAATCAGCCCCAGCATTTT
cdr3_aa: CASSLSGHQDNQPQHF

clone_size: -
v_call: TRBV7-8
j_call: TRBJ2-1
d_call: TRBD2
cdr3_nt: TGTGCCAGCGCCGGGACTAGCGGCTACAATGAGCAGTTCTTC
cdr3_aa: CASAGTSGYNEQFF

clone_size: once
v_call: TRBV19
j_call: TRBJ2-5
d_call: TRBD2
cdr3_nt: TGTGCCAGTGCATGGGGAAGCGGGGTTCAAGAGACCCAGTACTTC
cdr3_aa: CASAWGSGVQETQYF

clone_size: -
v_call: TRBV5-1
j_call: TRBJ1-2
d_call: TRBD1
cdr3_nt: TGCGCCAGCAGCTCGGGACAGACTAACTATGGCTACACCTTC
cdr3_aa: CASSSGQTNYGYTF

clone_size: -
v_call: TRBV6-5
j_call: TRBJ1-1
d_call: -
cdr3_nt: TGTGCCAGCAGTTATAGGGCAAACACTGAAGCTTTCTTT
cdr3_aa: CASSYRANTEAFF

clone_size: once
v_call: TRBV19
j_call: TRBJ1-1
d_call: -
cdr3_nt: TGTGCCAGTAGTATATCCGGGGTCGGAGGAGCTGAAGCTTTCTTT
cdr3_aa: CASSISGVGGAEAFF

clone_size: -
v_call: TRBV7-8
j_call: TRBJ2-1
d_call: -
cdr3_nt: TGTGCCAGCTATGGTCGTGACAAAGATAATGAGCAGTTCTTC
cdr3_aa: CASYGRDKDNEQFF

clone_size: few
v_call: TRBV6-5
j_call: TRBJ2-7
d_call: TRBD2
cdr3_nt: TGTGCCAGCAGCCACGGGGGGTTGCAGTACTTC
cdr3_aa: CASSHGGLQYF

clone_size: -
v_call: TRBV30
j_call: TRBJ2-2
d_call: -
cdr3_nt: TGTGCCTGGAGTGGAGACAGCCTCCCCGCCGGGGAGCTGTTTTTT
cdr3_aa: CAWSGDSLPAGELFF

clone_size: once
v_call: TRBV4-2
j_call: TRBJ2-3
d_call: -
cdr3_nt: TGTGCCAGCAGCCCTTTGGGGTCTCCCGGGAGAGATACGCAGTATTTT
cdr3_aa: CASSPLGSPGRDTQYF

clone_size: -
v_call: TRBV10-1
j_call: TRBJ1-5
d_call: -
cdr3_nt: TGCGCCAGCAGTGAGGGGGCAGGGGCCGCCAGTCAGCCCCAGCATTTT
cdr3_aa: CASSEGAGAASQPQHF

clone_size: -
v_call: TRBV6-1
j_call: TRBJ2-2
d_call: -
cdr3_nt: TGTGCCAGCAGGTCACACAGGGATACCGGGGAGCTGTTTTTT
cdr3_aa: CASRSHRDTGELFF

clone_size: -
v_call: TRBV6-5
j_call: TRBJ1-2
d_call: -
cdr3_nt: TGTGCCAGCCGATACATATATGGCTACACCTTC
cdr3_aa: CASRYIYGYTF

clone_size: -
v_call: TRBV14
j_call: TRBJ2-5
d_call: TRBD2
cdr3_nt: TGTGCCAGCAGCCAGGGACTAGGGTACCAAGAGACCCAGTACTTC
cdr3_aa: CASSQGLGYQETQYF

clone_size: -
v_call: TRBV9
j_call: TRBJ2-3
d_call: TRBD1
cdr3_nt: TGTGCCAGCAGCGTAGGACAGGGTAGGGCAGATACGCAGTATTTT
cdr3_aa: CASSVGQGRADTQYF

clone_size: -
v_call: TRBV27
j_call: TRBJ2-7
d_call: -
cdr3_nt: TGTGCCAGCAGTCCCCTAGGGCCAAACTACGAGCAGTACTTC
cdr3_aa: CASSPLGPNYEQYF

clone_size: -
v_call: TRBV6-1
j_call: TRBJ1-1
d_call: -
cdr3_nt: TGTGCCAGCAGTGAAAAGGTACTGAACACTGAAGCTTTCTTT
cdr3_aa: CASSEKVLNTEAFF

clone_size: -
v_call: TRBV25-1
j_call: TRBJ1-2
d_call: TRBD1
cdr3_nt: TGTGCCAGCAGTGACGCTCAAACAGGGGGCCTCTATGGCTACACCTTC
cdr3_aa: CASSDAQTGGLYGYTF

clone_size: -
v_call: TRBV28
j_call: TRBJ2-6
d_call: -
cdr3_nt: TGTGCCAGCAGCTCTCCTACTGGGGCCAACGTCCTGACTTTC
cdr3_aa: CASSSPTGANVLTF

clone_size: -
v_call: TRBV4-1
j_call: TRBJ1-2
d_call: -
cdr3_nt: TGCGCCAGCAGCCGGGCAGGGGACTATGGCTACACCTTC
cdr3_aa: CASSRAGDYGYTF

clone_size: -
v_call: TRBV9
j_call: TRBJ2-1
d_call: -
cdr3_nt: TGTGCCAGCAGCTCCCGGGCGGGGACGTCCGATGAGCAGTTCTTC
cdr3_aa: CASSSRAGTSDEQFF

clone_size: -
v_call: TRBV5-1
j_call: TRBJ2-3
d_call: TRBD2
cdr3_nt: TGCGCCAGCAGCCTGAGCGGGAGTATTACAGATACGCAGTATTTT
cdr3_aa: CASSLSGSITDTQYF

clone_size: -
v_call: TRBV6-1
j_call: TRBJ2-5
d_call: TRBD1
cdr3_nt: TGTGCCAGCAGTGAAGGGTGGCAGGGGGCAAGAAAATACTTC
cdr3_aa: CASSEGWQGARKYF

clone_size: -
v_call: TRBV6-6
j_call: TRBJ1-3
d_call: -
cdr3_nt: TGTGCCAGCAGTTACCGGGGGGGCTCTGGAAACACCATATATTTT
cdr3_aa: CASSYRGGSGNTIYF

clone_size: -
v_call: TRBV7-3
j_call: TRBJ2-2
d_call: -
cdr3_nt: TGTGCCAGCAGCTCCACAGGAACCGGGGAGCTGTTTTTT
cdr3_aa: CASSSTGTGELFF

clone_size: -
v_call: TRBV19
j_call: TRBJ1-2
d_call: -
cdr3_nt: TGTGCCAGTAGTTCATCACAGGACCGCCGCTACACCTTC
cdr3_aa: CASSSSQDRRYTF

clone_size: once
v_call: TRBV4-1
j_call: TRBJ1-2
d_call: -
cdr3_nt: TGCGCCAGCAGCCCGAGAACCGGGACCCCGTCGGGCTATGGCTACACCTTC
cdr3_aa: CASSPRTGTPSGYGYTF

clone_size: -
v_call: TRBV2
j_call: TRBJ1-5
d_call: -
cdr3_nt: TGTGCCAGCAAGGACCCCCTCAAGGCCCAGCATTTT
cdr3_aa: CASKDPLKAQHF

clone_size: -
v_call: TRBV5-1
j_call: TRBJ2-5
d_call: -
cdr3_nt: TGCGCCAGCAGCTTAGAAGGGGGTCGAGAGACCCAGTACTTC
cdr3_aa: CASSLEGGRETQYF

clone_size: -
v_call: TRBV19
j_call: TRBJ2-1
d_call: TRBD2
cdr3_nt: TGTGCCAGTAGTAGGGCGGGAGGCCCCCTCAATGAGCAGTTCTTC
cdr3_aa: CASSRAGGPLNEQFF

clone_size: once
v_call: TRBV7-9
j_call: TRBJ1-5
d_call: -
cdr3_nt: TGTGCCAGCAGCTTAGGAGCCACCTATCAGCCCCAGCATTTT
cdr3_aa: CASSLGATYQPQHF

clone_size: -
v_call: TRBV4-1
j_call: TRBJ1-3
d_call: -
cdr3_nt: TGCGCCAGCAGCCAAGATTCCTGGACAGCCTCTGGAAACACCATATATTTT
cdr3_aa: CASSQDSWTASGNTIYF

clone_size: -
v_call: TRBV27
j_call: TRBJ2-7
d_call: -
cdr3_nt: TGTGCCAGCAGTTTAGGGGCCGGCTCCTACGAGCAGTACTTC
cdr3_aa: CASSLGAGSYEQYF

clone_size: once
v_call: TRBV20-1
j_call: TRBJ2-3
d_call: -
cdr3_nt: TGCAGTGCTCCACGCGCAGATACGCAGTATTTT
cdr3_aa: CSAPRADTQYF

clone_size: -
v_call: TRBV11-2
j_call: TRBJ1-6
d_call: -
cdr3_nt: TGTGCCAGCAGCCGTCCGATAGGGGATAATTCACCCCTCCACTTT
cdr3_aa: CASSRPIGDNSPLHF

clone_size: -
v_call: TRBV2
j_call: TRBJ2-7
d_call: -
cdr3_nt: TGTGCCAGCAGTGTCGTCGAGCAGTACTTC
cdr3_aa: CASSVVEQYF

clone_size: -
v_call: TRBV4-1
j_call: TRBJ1-4
d_call: -
cdr3_nt: TGCGCCAGCAGCCAAGATCCCAGGGATTTCTATCGGACTAATGAAAAACTGTTTTTT
cdr3_aa: CASSQDPRDFYRTNEKLFF

clone_size: -
v_call: TRBV2
j_call: TRBJ1-6
d_call: -
cdr3_nt: TGTGCCAGCAGACCGGGTTATATGAATTCACCCCTCCACTTT
cdr3_aa: CASRPGYMNSPLHF

clone_size: -
v_call: TRBV5-4
j_call: TRBJ1-4
d_call: TRBD1
cdr3_nt: TGTGCCAGCAGCTTAGGGGACAGGGGTACTAATGAAAAACTGTTTTTT
cdr3_aa: CASSLGDRGTNEKLFF

clone_size: -
v_call: TRBV2
j_call: TRBJ1-3
d_call: TRBD1
cdr3_nt: TGTGCCAGCAGTGCCGGTCAAACAGGGGGCTATAATAGAAACACCATATATTTT
cdr3_aa: CASSAGQTGGYNRNTIYF

clone_size: -
v_call: TRBV11-3
j_call: TRBJ1-6
d_call: -
cdr3_nt: TGTGCCAGCAGCCAACAATGGGGCACCGACAGCTATAATTCACCCCTCCACTTT
cdr3_aa: CASSQQWGTDSYNSPLHF

clone_size: -
v_call: TRBV5-1
j_call: TRBJ2-7
d_call: -
cdr3_nt: TGCGCCAGCAGCTTGGATGCAGGATCCTACGAGCAGTACTTC
cdr3_aa: CASSLDAGSYEQYF

clone_size: once
v_call: TRBV19
j_call: TRBJ2-1
d_call: TRBD2
cdr3_nt: TGTGCCAGTAGTATATTGGGGACTATGGACAATGAGCAGTTCTTC
cdr3_aa: CASSILGTMDNEQFF

clone_size: -
v_call: TRBV4-1
j_call: TRBJ2-7
d_call: -
cdr3_nt: TGCGCCAGCAGCCTCGGGACGGACCCCTACGAGCAGTACTTC
cdr3_aa: CASSLGTDPYEQYF

clone_size: -
v_call: TRBV10-3
j_call: TRBJ2-5
d_call: -
cdr3_nt: TGTGCCATCAGTGGTCTGGCCCTGGAGACCCAGTACTTC
cdr3_aa: CAISGLALETQYF